Below, one T cell receptor (beta chain) is given with its context. What it binds is not known. The data were taken from a study of response to subunit inactivated influenza vaccine. Points from the study as a whole: New T cells are recruited in small numbers by each seasonal influenza vaccination, according to the authors' suggestion.

Trimming left V 2 bases short and J 5 bases short, with 11 bases between. CDR3 length: 13 residues. Germline V gene lookup returns CDR1 SGHRS and CDR2 YFSETQ. TCRdb redid the calling of the RT-PCR reads with MiXCR, one entry per CDR3 protein. The repertoire consists of about 780,000 distinct CDR3 sequences, with roughly 18% occurring once and the leading ten covering around 9.9%. The starting material was PBMCs from blood, obtained more than 4 days after vaccination. The J gene is TRBJ2-7, the V gene TRBV5-1, with a weak D call TRBD1 (6 bases). This clonotype was obtained from a middle-aged man who received an inactivated influenza vaccine. The CDR3 coding sequence is TGCGCCAGCAGCTTAGGGGGTGAGCACGAGCAGTACTTC. Translating gives CASSLGGEHEQYF.